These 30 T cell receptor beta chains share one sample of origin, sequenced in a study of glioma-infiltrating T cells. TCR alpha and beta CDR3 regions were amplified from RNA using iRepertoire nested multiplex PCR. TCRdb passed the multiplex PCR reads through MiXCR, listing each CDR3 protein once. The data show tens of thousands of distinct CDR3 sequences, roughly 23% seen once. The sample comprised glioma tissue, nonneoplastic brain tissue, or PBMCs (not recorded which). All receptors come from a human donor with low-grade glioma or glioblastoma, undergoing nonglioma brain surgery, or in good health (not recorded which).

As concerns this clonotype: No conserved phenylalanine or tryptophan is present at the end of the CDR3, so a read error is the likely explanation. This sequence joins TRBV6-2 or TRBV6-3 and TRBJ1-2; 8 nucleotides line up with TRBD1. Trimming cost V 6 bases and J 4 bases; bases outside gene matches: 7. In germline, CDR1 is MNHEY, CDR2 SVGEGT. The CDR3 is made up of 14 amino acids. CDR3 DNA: TGTGCCAGCAGCTATGGACAGGGCGTCTATGGCTACACCCTC. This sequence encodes CASSYGQGVYGYTL.

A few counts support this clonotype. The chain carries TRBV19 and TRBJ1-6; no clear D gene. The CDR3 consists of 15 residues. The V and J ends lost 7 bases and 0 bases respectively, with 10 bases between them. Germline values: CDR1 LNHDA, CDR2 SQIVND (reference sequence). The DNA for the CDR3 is TGTGCCAGTAAATGGACCTTCTCCTATAATTCACCCCTCCACTTT. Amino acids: CASKWTFSYNSPLHF.

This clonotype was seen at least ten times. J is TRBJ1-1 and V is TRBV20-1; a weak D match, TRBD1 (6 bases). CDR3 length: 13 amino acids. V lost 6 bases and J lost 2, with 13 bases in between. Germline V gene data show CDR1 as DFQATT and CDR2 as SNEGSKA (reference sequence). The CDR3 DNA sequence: TGCAGTGCGCCTACAGGGCCTAACACTGAAGCTTTCTTT. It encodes CSAPTGPNTEAFF.

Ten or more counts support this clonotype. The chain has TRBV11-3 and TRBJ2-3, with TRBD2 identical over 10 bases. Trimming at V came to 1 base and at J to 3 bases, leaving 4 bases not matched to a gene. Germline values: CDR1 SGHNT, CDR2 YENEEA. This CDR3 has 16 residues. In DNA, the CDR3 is TGTGCCAGCAGCTTAGGGACTAGCGGCGAGACAGATACGCAGTATTTT. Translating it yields CASSLGTSGETDTQYF.

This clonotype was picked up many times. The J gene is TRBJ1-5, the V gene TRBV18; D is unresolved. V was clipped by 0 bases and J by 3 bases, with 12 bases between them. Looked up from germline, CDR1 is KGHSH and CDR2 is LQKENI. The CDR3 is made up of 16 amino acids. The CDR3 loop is CASSPPNRGPNQPQHF. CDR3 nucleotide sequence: TGTGCCAGCTCACCACCGAACCGAGGCCCCAATCAGCCCCAGCATTTT.

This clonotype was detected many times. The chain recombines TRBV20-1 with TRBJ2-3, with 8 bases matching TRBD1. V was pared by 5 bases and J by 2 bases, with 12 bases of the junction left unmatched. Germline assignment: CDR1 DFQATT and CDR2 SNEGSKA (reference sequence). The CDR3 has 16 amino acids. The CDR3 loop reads CSAHYRAGGFTDTQYF. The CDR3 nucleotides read TGCAGTGCTCATTATCGGGCAGGGGGCTTCACAGATACGCAGTATTTT.

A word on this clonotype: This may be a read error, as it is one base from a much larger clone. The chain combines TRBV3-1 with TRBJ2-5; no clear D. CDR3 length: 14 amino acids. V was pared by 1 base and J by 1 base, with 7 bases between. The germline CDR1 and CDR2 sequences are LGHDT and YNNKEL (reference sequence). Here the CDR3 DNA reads TGTGCCAGCAGCCAAGCGGAGTCCCAAGAGACCCAGTACTTC. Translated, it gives CASSQAESQETQYF.

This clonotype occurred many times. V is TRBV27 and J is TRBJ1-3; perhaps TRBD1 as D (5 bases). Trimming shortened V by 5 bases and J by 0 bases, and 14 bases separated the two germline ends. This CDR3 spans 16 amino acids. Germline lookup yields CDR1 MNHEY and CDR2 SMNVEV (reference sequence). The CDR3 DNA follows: TGTGCCAGCAGTCCCCTAGACAGTCGCTCTGGAAACACCATATATTTT. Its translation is CASSPLDSRSGNTIYF.

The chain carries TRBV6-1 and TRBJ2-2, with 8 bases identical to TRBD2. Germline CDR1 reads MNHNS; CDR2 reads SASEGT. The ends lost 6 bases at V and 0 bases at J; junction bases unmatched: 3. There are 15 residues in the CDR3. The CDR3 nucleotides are TGTGCCAGCAGGACGGGGGGGGCGAACACCGGGGAGCTGTTTTTT. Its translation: CASRTGGANTGELFF.

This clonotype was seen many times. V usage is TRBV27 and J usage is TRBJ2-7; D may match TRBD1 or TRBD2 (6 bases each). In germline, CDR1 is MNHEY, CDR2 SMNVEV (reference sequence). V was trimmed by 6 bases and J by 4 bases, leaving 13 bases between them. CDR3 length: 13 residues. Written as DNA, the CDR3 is TGTGCCAGCAGGGGGCAGGGGACTTACGAGCAGTACTTC. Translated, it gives CASRGQGTYEQYF.

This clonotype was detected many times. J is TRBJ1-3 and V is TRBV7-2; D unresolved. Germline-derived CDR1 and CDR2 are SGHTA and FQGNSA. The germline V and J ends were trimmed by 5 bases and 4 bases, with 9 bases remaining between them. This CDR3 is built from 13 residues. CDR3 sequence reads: CASSIKSGNTIYF. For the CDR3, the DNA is TGTGCCAGCAGCATAAAGTCGGGAAACACCATATATTTT.

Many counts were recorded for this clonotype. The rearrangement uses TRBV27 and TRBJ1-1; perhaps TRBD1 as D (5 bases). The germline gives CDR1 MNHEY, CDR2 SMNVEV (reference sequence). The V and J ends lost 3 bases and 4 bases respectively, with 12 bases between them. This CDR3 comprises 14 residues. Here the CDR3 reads CASSFRGSTTEAFF. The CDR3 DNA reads TGTGCCAGCAGTTTTCGGGGGTCGACCACTGAAGCTTTCTTT.

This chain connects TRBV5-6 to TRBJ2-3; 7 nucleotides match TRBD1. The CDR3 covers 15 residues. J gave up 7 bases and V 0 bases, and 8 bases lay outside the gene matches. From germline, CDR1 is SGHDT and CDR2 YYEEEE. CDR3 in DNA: TGTGCCAGCAGCTTGGAAGCGACAGGGTTTCATACGCAGTATTTT. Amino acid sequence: CASSLEATGFHTQYF.

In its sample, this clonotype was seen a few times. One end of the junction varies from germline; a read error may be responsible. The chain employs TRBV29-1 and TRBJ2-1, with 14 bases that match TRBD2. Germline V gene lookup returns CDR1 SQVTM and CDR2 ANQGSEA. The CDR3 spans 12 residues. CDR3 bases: TGCAGCGTTCGACTAGCGGGAGGGGAGCAGCTCTTC. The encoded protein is CSVRLAGGEQLF.

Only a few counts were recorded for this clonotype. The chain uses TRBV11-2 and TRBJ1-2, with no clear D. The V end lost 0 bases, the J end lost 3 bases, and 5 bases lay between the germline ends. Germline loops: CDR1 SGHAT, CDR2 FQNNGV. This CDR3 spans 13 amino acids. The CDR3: CASSLDLYYGYTF. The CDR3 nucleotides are TGTGCCAGCAGCTTAGATTTATACTATGGCTACACCTTC. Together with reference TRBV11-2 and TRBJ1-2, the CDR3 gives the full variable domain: EAGVAQSPRYKIIEKRQSVAFWCNPISGHATLYWYQQILGQGPKLLIQFQNNGVVDDSQLPKDRFSAERLKGVDSTLKIQPAKLEDSAVYLCASSLDLYYGYTFGSGTRLTVV.

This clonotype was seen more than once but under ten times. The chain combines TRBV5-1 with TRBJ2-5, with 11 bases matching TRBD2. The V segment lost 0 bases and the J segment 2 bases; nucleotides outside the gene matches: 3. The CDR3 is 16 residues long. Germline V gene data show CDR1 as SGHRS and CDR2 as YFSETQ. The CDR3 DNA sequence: TGCGCCAGCAGCTTGGGCGGGACTAGCGGACAAGAGACCCAGTACTTC. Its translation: CASSLGGTSGQETQYF. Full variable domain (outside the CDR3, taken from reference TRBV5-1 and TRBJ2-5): KAGVTQTPRYLIKTRGQQVTLSCSPISGHRSVSWYQQTPGQGLQFLFEYFSETQRNKGNFPGRFSGRQFSNSRSEMNVSTLELGDSALYLCASSLGGTSGQETQYFGPGTRLLVL.

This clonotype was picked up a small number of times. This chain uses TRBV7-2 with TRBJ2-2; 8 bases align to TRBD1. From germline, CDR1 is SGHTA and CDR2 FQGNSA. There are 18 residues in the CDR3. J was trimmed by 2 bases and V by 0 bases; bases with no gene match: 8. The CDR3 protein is CASSLAMGTGGNTGELFF. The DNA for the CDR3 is TGTGCCAGCAGCTTAGCTATGGGGACAGGCGGCAACACCGGGGAGCTGTTTTTT.

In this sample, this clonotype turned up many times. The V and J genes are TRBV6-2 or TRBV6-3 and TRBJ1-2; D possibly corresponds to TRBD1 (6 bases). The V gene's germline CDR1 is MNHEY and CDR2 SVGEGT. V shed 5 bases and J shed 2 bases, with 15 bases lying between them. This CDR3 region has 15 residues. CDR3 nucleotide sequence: TGTGCCAGCAGTAGTACAGGGCTCTGGAACTATGGCTACACCTTC. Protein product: CASSSTGLWNYGYTF.

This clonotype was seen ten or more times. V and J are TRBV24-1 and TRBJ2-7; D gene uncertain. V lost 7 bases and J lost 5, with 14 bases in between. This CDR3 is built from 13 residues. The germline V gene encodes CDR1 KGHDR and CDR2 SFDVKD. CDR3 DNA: TGTGCCACCAGGAAAGGGTGCGTCCACGAGCAGTACTTC. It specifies CATRKGCVHEQYF.

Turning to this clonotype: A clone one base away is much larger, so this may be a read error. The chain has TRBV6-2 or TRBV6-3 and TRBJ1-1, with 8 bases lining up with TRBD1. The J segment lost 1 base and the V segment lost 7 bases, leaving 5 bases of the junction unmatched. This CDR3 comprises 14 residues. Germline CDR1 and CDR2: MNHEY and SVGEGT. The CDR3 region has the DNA TGTGCCAGCATCCGTGACAGGGGGAACACTGAAGCTTTCTTT. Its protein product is CASIRDRGNTEAFF.

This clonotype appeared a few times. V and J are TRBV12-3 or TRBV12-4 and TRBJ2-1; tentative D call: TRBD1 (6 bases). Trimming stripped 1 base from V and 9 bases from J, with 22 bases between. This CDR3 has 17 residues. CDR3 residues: CASSLGYLEGVGVEQFF. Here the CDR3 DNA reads TGTGCCAGCAGTTTAGGGTACCTAGAGGGGGTGGGGGTTGAGCAGTTCTTC.

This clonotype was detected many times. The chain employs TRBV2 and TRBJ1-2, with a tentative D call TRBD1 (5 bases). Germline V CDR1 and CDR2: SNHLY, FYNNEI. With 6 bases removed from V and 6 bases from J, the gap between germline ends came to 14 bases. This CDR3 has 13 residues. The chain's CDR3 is CASSPKGSNGYTF. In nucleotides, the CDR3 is TGTGCCAGCAGCCCTAAGGGGTCGAATGGCTACACCTTC. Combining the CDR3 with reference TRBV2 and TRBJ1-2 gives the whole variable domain EPEVTQTPSHQVTQMGQEVILRCVPISNHLYFYWYRQILGQKVEFLVSFYNNEISEKSEIFDDQFSVERPDGSNFTLKIRSTKLEDSAMYFCASSPKGSNGYTFGSGTRLTVV.

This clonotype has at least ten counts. CDR3 DNA: TGTGCCAGCAGTTACTCGGCGCGGACTAGCACAGATACGCAGTATTTT. As protein: CASSYSARTSTDTQYF. The rearrangement links TRBV6-5 to TRBJ2-3; TRBD2 is a possible D gene (5 bases). The CDR3 length is 16 residues. Trimming shortened V by 0 bases and J by 0 bases, and 10 bases separated the two germline ends. The V gene's germline CDR1 is MNHEY and CDR2 SVGAGI.

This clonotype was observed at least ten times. Here the CDR3 reads CSASFLGDNSYEQYF. As DNA, the CDR3 is TGCAGTGCCTCCTTCCTAGGCGACAACTCCTACGAGCAGTACTTC. The chain employs TRBV20-1 and TRBJ2-7; D is uncertain. Deletions cut 6 bases from V and 0 bases from J, with 18 bases between. The CDR3 consists of 15 residues. Germline CDR1 is DFQATT and CDR2 is SNEGSKA (reference sequence).

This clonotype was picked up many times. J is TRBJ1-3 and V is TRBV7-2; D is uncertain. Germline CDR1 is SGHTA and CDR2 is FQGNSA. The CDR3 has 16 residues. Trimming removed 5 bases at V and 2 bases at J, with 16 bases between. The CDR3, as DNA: TGTGCCAGCAGCCCAGCCGCTAGGGCAGCTGGAAACACCATATATTTT. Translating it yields CASSPAARAAGNTIYF.

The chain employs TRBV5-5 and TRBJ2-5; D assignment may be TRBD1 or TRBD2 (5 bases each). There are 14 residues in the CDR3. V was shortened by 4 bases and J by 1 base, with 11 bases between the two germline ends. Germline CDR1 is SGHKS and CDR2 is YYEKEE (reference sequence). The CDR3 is CASSMGPTQETQYF. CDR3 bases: TGTGCCAGCAGCATGGGACCCACCCAAGAGACCCAGTACTTC. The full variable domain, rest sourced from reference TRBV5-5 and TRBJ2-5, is DAGVTQSPTHLIKTRGQQVTLRCSPISGHKSVSWYQQVLGQGPQFIFQYYEKEERGRGNFPDRFSARQFPNYSSELNVNALLLGDSALYLCASSMGPTQETQYFGPGTRLLVL.

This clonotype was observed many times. CDR3 nucleotides: TGCAGTGCTTCCCGCCTCCTTAATGAGCAGTTCTTC. It codes for CSASRLLNEQFF. V is TRBV20-1 and J is TRBJ2-1; D not certain. V was shortened by 5 bases and J by 7 bases, with 12 bases between the two germline ends. The CDR3 length is 12 residues. The germline CDR1 and CDR2 sequences are DFQATT and SNEGSKA (reference sequence).

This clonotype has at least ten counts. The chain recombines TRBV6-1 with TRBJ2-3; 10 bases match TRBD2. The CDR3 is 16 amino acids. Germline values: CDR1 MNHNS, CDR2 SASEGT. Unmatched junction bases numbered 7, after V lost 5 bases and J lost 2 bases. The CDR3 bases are TGTGCCAGCAGTTACAGCGGGGGGGCTTACACAGATACGCAGTATTTT. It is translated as CASSYSGGAYTDTQYF.

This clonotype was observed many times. DNA for the CDR3: TGTGCCAGCAGTTACGATTCAAGAAGGCAGGGGGACACTGAAGCTTTCTTT. Translated: CASSYDSRRQGDTEAFF. The rearrangement joins TRBV6-2 or TRBV6-3 to TRBJ1-1, with 7 bases that match TRBD1. Per the germline V gene, CDR1 is MNHEY and CDR2 is SVGEGT. The CDR3 is made up of 17 amino acids. V was pared by 2 bases and J by 3 bases, with 12 bases of the junction left unmatched.

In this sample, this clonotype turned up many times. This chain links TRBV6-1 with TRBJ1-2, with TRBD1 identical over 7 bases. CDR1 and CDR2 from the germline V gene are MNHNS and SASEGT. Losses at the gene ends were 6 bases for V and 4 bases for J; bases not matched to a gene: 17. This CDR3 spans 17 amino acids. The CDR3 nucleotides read TGTGCCAGCAGCCAACAGGGTATAAGGGGGCAAGTCTATGGCTACACCTTC. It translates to CASSQQGIRGQVYGYTF.